A single sample is the source of the 22 T cell receptor beta chains below, sequenced in a study of cytomegalovirus exposure and HLA in healthy donors. PCR involved 60 Vbeta and 13 Jbeta primers. Profiled with immunoSEQ multiplex PCR; TCRdb holds only in-frame clones, not every one. Across some 120,000 clones, the top ten clones capture about 2.1% of the sample. Sequences were obtained from PBMCs. The origin of the receptors is a woman between 55 and 75 years old in good health and CMV-seronegative.

The genes are TRBV25-1 and TRBJ2-1, with 9 bases matching TRBD2. CDR1 and CDR2 from the germline V gene are MGHDK and SYGVNS. V was pared by 2 bases and J by 9 bases, with 8 bases of the junction left unmatched. The CDR3 sequence is 15 residues long. The CDR3 here is CASSEGGGAWGEQFF. CDR3 nucleotides: TGTGCCAGCAGTGAAGGCGGGGGGGCTTGGGGTGAGCAGTTCTTC.

This chain connects TRBV6-4 to TRBJ2-7; D remains ambiguous. The ends were cut back, 6 bases at V and 2 bases at J, with 5 bases in the middle. Germline V gene sequence: CDR1 MRHNA, CDR2 SNTAGT. This CDR3 is built from 11 residues. The CDR3, as DNA: TGTGCCAGCAGCCTACCCTACGAGCAGTACTTC. Translating gives CASSLPYEQYF.

The J gene is TRBJ1-3, the V gene TRBV29-1; unclear D gene. CDR3 size: 11 residues. V gave up 4 bases and J gave up 4 bases, with 5 bases separating them. Looked up from germline, CDR1 is SQVTM and CDR2 is ANQGSEA. CDR3 amino acids: CSVAGGNTIYF. The CDR3 DNA sequence: TGCAGCGTTGCGGGGGGAAACACCATATATTTT.

The chain has TRBV6-1 and TRBJ1-1; D perhaps matches TRBD1 (5 bases). V lost 4 bases and J lost 8, with 14 bases in between. Germline-derived CDR1 and CDR2 are MNHNS and SASEGT. This CDR3 is built from 13 residues. Here the CDR3 DNA reads TGTGCCAGCAGTGCCAAGGACACCCTCGAAGCTTTCTTT. Its translation: CASSAKDTLEAFF.

This chain connects TRBV5-4 to TRBJ1-4; tentative D call: TRBD1 (6 bases). Germline CDR1 SGHNT, CDR2 YYREEE (reference sequence). The V end was cut by 2 bases, the J end by 5 bases, with 7 bases between. The CDR3 consists of 13 residues. DNA of the CDR3: TGTGCCAGCAGCTTAAGGGGGAATGAAAAACTGTTTTTT. Amino acid sequence: CASSLRGNEKLFF.

The V gene is TRBV2, the J gene TRBJ2-1, with 10 bases that match TRBD1. The CDR3 is made up of 15 amino acids. V dropped 8 bases and J dropped 4; count of bases not matched to a gene: 8. CDR1 and CDR2 from the germline V gene are SNHLY and FYNNEI. The CDR3 nucleotides are TGTGCCAGCGGGGAGGACAGGGGGTTTTACAATGAGCAGTTCTTC. Amino acids: CASGEDRGFYNEQFF.

The rearrangement uses TRBV4-1 and TRBJ1-1; 7 nucleotides agree with TRBD1. Trimming took 0 bases from V and 1 from J; bases not matched to a gene: 2. Germline V gives CDR1 MGHRA, CDR2 YSYEKL. The CDR3 runs to 15 residues. The CDR3 loop is CASSQDEGANTEAFF. CDR3 nucleotides: TGCGCCAGCAGCCAAGATGAGGGGGCGAACACTGAAGCTTTCTTT.

The chain joins TRBV7-9 to TRBJ2-3; 7 positions match TRBD1. From germline, CDR1 is SEHNR and CDR2 FQNEAQ (reference sequence). The CDR3 sequence is 15 residues long. Trimming took 7 bases from V and 2 from J; bases not matched to a gene: 9. CDR3 sequence: CASTPGTVLTDTQYF. The CDR3 bases are TGTGCCAGCACCCCCGGGACAGTCCTCACAGATACGCAGTATTTT.

As DNA, the CDR3 is TGTGCCAGTAGCCCGTTTAACGCCCAGGGAAGACGAAGCTATGGCTACACCTTC. It translates to CASSPFNAQGRRSYGYTF. The J gene is TRBJ1-2, the V gene TRBV19, with D maybe TRBD1 (5 bases). Trimming took 6 bases from V and 4 from J, leaving 27 bases between them. CDR1 LNHDA and CDR2 SQIVND come from the germline V gene (reference sequence). CDR3 size: 18 residues.

The chain combines TRBV5-1 with TRBJ2-2; D is unclear. Germline V gene data show CDR1 as SGHRS and CDR2 as YFSETQ. V shed 4 bases and J shed 0 bases, with 13 bases lying between them. The CDR3 extends over 16 amino acids. As DNA, the CDR3 is TGCGCCAGCAGCCCCCTAGGTACCTCGAACACCGGGGAGCTGTTTTTT. This encodes CASSPLGTSNTGELFF.

The V and J genes are TRBV27 and TRBJ1-3; 9 bases are a match to TRBD1. This CDR3 has 19 amino acids. V trimming: 4 bases; J trimming: 2 bases; junction bases outside the gene matches: 15. Germline-derived CDR1 and CDR2 are MNHEY and SMNVEV (reference sequence). The CDR3 DNA is TGTGCCAGCAGTTCTCGGACAGGGGTGGCTGGAGCCGCTGGAAACACCATATATTTT. This codes for CASSSRTGVAGAAGNTIYF.

V usage is TRBV10-3 and J usage is TRBJ1-3; TRBD1 is a possible D gene (5 bases). Trimming removed 4 bases at V and 0 bases at J, with 10 bases between. The CDR3 runs 15 residues. Germline values: CDR1 ENHRY, CDR2 SYGVKD. CDR3: CAISGSRGSGNTIYF. CDR3 sequence (DNA): TGTGCCATCAGTGGAAGTAGGGGCTCTGGAAACACCATATATTTT.

V and J are TRBV9 and TRBJ2-7, with D maybe TRBD2 (6 bases). The ends were cut back, 4 bases at V and 3 bases at J, with 20 bases in the middle. The CDR3 sequence is 16 residues long. In germline, CDR1 is SGDLS, CDR2 YYNGEE. CDR3 sequence reads: CASSPTLGGVFYEQYF. The CDR3 nucleotides read TGTGCCAGCAGCCCGACCTTGGGCGGGGTATTCTACGAGCAGTACTTC.

This chain links TRBV5-1 with TRBJ2-1, with D maybe TRBD1 (5 bases). The V and J ends lost 4 bases and 6 bases respectively, with 11 bases between them. Per the germline V gene, CDR1 is SGHRS and CDR2 is YFSETQ. CDR3 length equals 13 residues. Here the CDR3 reads CASSRFRVNEQFF. The CDR3 region has the DNA TGCGCCAGCAGCCGGTTCAGGGTCAATGAGCAGTTCTTC.

V usage is TRBV6-5 and J usage is TRBJ2-1; the match to TRBD1 covers 9 bases. Per the germline V gene, CDR1 is MNHEY and CDR2 is SVGAGI. The CDR3 consists of 15 residues. V trimming: 5 bases; J trimming: 4 bases; junction bases outside the gene matches: 6. The CDR3 sequence is CASSPGQGLYNEQFF. For the CDR3, the DNA is TGTGCCAGCAGTCCGGGACAGGGTCTTTACAATGAGCAGTTCTTC.

The gene calls are TRBV6-5 and TRBJ1-3; 8 bases are shared with TRBD1. With V trimmed by 6 bases and J by 8 bases, 6 bases remained unmatched. The germline V gene has CDR1 MNHEY and CDR2 SVGAGI. CDR3 length: 13 residues. The CDR3 nucleotides are TGTGCCAGCAGACAAGACAGGGGTGACACCATATATTTT. Amino acid sequence: CASRQDRGDTIYF.

The chain has TRBV6-1 and TRBJ2-4; TRBD1 agrees at 8 bases. The V gene's germline CDR1 is MNHNS and CDR2 SASEGT. Unmatched junction bases numbered 7, after V lost 3 bases and J lost 0 bases. The length of the CDR3 is 17 residues. The CDR3 here is CASSEYGTGGAKNIQYF. DNA for the CDR3: TGTGCCAGCAGTGAGTACGGGACAGGCGGAGCCAAAAACATTCAGTACTTC.

The rearrangement joins TRBV30 to TRBJ2-1; D gene unclear. The CDR3 loop spans 13 amino acids. Germline V gives CDR1 GTSNPN, CDR2 SVGIG (reference sequence). The V end lost 0 bases, the J end lost 8 bases, and 11 bases lay between the germline ends. CDR3 nucleotide sequence: TGTGCCTGGAGTGTCCCTCACCAGGATGAGCAGTTCTTC. Translating gives CAWSVPHQDEQFF.

The chain couples TRBV7-2 to TRBJ2-3; D is perhaps TRBD1 (7 bases). In germline, CDR1 is SGHTA, CDR2 FQGNSA. Trimming took 4 bases from V and 0 from J, leaving 17 bases between them. This CDR3 contains 17 residues. In DNA form, the CDR3 reads TGTGCCAGCAGCTCCAGGGGGGCCTACCCTAGCACAGATACGCAGTATTTT. Its protein product is CASSSRGAYPSTDTQYF.

The chain recombines TRBV5-1 with TRBJ2-1; no firm D call. CDR3 length: 13 amino acids. Germline lookup yields CDR1 SGHRS and CDR2 YFSETQ. The V end was cut by 1 base, the J end by 4 bases, with 6 bases between. The CDR3 reads CASSLRQYNEQFF. CDR3 sequence (DNA): TGCGCCAGCAGCTTGCGACAATACAATGAGCAGTTCTTC.

The chain combines TRBV7-3 with TRBJ2-5, with 7 bases matching TRBD2. The CDR3 totals 14 residues. The ends lost 0 bases at V and 3 bases at J; junction bases unmatched: 1. In germline, CDR1 is SGHTA, CDR2 FQGTGA. The DNA of the CDR3 is TGTGCCAGCAGCTTAACTCGGGGGGAAGAGACCCAGTACTTC. It is translated as CASSLTRGEETQYF.

The chain is built from TRBV6-5 and TRBJ2-5; maybe TRBD2 (6 bases). The CDR3 has 15 residues. The ends were cut back, 1 base at V and 4 bases at J, with 13 bases in the middle. From germline, CDR1 is MNHEY and CDR2 SVGAGI. The CDR3 spells CASSYWDSGRETQYF. DNA for the CDR3: TGTGCCAGCAGTTACTGGGACTCAGGAAGAGAGACCCAGTACTTC.